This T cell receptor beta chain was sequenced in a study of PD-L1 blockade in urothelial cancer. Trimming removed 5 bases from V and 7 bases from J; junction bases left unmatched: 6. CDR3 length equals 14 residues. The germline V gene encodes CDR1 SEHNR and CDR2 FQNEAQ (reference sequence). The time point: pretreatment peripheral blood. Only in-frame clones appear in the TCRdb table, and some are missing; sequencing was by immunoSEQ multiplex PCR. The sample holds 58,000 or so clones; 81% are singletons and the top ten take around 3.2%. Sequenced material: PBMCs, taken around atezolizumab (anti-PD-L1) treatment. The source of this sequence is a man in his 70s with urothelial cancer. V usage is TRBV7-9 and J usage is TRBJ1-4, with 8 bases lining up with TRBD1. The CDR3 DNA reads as TGTGCCAGCAGCGCCGGACAGGGTGGTGAAAAACTGTTTTTT. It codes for CASSAGQGGEKLFF.